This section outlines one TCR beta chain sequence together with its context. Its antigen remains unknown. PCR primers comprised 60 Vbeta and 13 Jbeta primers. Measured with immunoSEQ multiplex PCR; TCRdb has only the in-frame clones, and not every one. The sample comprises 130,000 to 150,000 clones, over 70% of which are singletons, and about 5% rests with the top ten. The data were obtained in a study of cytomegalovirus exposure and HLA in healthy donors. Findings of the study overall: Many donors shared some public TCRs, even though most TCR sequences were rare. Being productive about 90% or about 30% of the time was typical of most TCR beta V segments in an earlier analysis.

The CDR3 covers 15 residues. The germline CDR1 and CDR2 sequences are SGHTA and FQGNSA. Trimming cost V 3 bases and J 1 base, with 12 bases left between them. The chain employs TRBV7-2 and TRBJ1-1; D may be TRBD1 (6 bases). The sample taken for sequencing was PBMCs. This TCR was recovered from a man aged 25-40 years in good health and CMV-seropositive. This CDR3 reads CASSFSGTTNTEAFF. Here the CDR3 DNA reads TGTGCCAGCAGCTTCTCCGGGACAACGAACACTGAAGCTTTCTTT.